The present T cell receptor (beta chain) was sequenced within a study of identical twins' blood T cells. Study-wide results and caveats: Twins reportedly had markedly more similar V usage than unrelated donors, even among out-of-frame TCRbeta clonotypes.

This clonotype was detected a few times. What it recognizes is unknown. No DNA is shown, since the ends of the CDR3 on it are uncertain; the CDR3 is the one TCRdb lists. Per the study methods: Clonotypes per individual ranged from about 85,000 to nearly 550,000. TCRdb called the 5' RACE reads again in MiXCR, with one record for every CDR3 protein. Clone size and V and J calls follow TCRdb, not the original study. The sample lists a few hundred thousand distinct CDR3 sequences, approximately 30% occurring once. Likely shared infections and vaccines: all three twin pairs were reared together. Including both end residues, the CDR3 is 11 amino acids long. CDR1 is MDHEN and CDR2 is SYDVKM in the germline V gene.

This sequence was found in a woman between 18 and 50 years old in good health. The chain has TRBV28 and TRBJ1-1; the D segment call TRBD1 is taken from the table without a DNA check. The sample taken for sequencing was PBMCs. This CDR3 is CASILGGEAFF.